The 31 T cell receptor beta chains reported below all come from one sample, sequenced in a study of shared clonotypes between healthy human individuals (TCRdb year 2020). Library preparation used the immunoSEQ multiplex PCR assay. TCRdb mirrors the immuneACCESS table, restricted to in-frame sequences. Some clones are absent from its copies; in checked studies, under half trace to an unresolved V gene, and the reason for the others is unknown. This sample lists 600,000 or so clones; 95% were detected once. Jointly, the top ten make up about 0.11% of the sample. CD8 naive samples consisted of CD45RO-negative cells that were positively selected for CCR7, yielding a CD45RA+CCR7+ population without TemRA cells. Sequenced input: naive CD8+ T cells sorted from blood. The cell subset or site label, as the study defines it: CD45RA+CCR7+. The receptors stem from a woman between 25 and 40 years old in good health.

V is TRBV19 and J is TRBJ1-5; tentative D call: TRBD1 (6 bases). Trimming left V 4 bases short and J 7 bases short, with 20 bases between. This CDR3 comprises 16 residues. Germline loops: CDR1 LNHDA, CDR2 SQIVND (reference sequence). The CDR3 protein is CASSKPGHQLRQPQHF. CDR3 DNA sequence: TGTGCCAGTAGTAAGCCGGGACACCAATTGAGGCAGCCCCAGCATTTT. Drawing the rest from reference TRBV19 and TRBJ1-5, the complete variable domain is DGGITQSPKYLFRKEGQNVTLSCEQNLNHDAMYWYRQDPGQGLRLIYYSQIVNDFQKGDIAEGYSVSREKKESFPLTVTSAQKNPTAFYLCASSKPGHQLRQPQHFGDGTRLSIL.

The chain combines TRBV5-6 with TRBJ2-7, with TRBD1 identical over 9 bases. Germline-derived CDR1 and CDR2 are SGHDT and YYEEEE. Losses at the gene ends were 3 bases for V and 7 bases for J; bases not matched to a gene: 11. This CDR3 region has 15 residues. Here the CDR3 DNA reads TGTGCCAGCAGCTCCGGGACAGGGAATTACGCAGAGCAGTACTTC. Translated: CASSSGTGNYAEQYF.

CDR3 region: CATRVRGQETQYF. CDR3 nucleotide sequence: TGTGCCACCCGGGTGAGGGGACAAGAGACCCAGTACTTC. The genes are TRBV15 and TRBJ2-5, with D perhaps assigned TRBD1 or TRBD2 (5 bases each). The CDR3 totals 13 residues. Germline assignment: CDR1 LNHNV and CDR2 YYDKDF (reference sequence). V lost 8 bases to trimming and J lost 2 bases, with 12 bases between them.

This chain's CDR3 is CASMRPTGGNQPQHF. CDR3 bases: TGTGCCAGCATGCGTCCCACCGGCGGAAATCAGCCCCAGCATTTT. The chain couples TRBV28 to TRBJ1-5; D remains ambiguous. V lost 7 bases and J lost 4, with 17 bases in between. Germline values: CDR1 MDHEN, CDR2 SYDVKM. The CDR3 is 15 amino acids.

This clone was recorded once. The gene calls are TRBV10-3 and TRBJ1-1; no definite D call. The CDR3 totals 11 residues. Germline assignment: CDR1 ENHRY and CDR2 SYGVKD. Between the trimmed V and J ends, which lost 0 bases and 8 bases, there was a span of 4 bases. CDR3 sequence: CAISESSEAFF. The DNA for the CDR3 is TGTGCCATCAGTGAGTCTAGCGAAGCTTTCTTT.

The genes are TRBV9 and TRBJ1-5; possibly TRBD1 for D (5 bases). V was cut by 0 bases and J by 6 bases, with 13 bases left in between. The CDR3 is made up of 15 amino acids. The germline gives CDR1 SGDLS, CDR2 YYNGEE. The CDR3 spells CASSVDGGSSQPQHF. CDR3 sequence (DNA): TGTGCCAGCAGCGTAGATGGGGGGAGTAGTCAGCCCCAGCATTTT.

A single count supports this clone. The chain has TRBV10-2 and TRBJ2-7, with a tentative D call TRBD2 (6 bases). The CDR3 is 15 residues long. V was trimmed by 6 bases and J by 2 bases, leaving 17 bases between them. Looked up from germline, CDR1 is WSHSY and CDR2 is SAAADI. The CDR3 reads CASSGLAEAPYEQYF. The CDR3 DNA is TGCGCCAGCAGCGGGTTAGCGGAAGCACCCTACGAGCAGTACTTC.

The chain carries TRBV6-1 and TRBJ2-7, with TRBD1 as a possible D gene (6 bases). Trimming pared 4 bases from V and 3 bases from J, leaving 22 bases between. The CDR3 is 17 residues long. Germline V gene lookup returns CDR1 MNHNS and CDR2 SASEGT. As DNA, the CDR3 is TGTGCCAGCAGTGGGCGGGTAGACAGGTTCCTAAACTACGAGCAGTACTTC. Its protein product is CASSGRVDRFLNYEQYF.

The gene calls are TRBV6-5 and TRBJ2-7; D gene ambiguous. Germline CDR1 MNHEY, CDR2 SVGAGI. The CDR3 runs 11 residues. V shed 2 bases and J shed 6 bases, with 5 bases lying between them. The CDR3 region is CASSYAAEQYF. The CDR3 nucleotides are TGTGCCAGCAGTTACGCTGCCGAGCAGTACTTC.

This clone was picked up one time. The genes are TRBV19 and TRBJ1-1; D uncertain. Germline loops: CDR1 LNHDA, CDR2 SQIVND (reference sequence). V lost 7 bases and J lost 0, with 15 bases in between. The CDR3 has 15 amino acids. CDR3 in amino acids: CASTPFGEVNTEAFF. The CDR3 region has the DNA TGTGCCAGTACCCCGTTTGGGGAAGTGAACACTGAAGCTTTCTTT. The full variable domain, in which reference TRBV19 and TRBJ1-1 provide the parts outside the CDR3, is DGGITQSPKYLFRKEGQNVTLSCEQNLNHDAMYWYRQDPGQGLRLIYYSQIVNDFQKGDIAEGYSVSREKKESFPLTVTSAQKNPTAFYLCASTPFGEVNTEAFFGQGTRLTVV.

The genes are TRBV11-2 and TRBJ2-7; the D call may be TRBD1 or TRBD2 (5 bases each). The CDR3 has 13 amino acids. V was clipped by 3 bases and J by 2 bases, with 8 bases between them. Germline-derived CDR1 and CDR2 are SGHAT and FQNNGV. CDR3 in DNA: TGTGCCAGCAGCTTGGTGGGGGCCTACGAGCAGTACTTC. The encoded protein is CASSLVGAYEQYF.

In nucleotides, the CDR3 is TGTGCCAGCAGTTACTCGATGGAGGCCTACGAGCAGTACTTC. It translates to CASSYSMEAYEQYF. The chain couples TRBV6-5 to TRBJ2-5; perhaps TRBD2 as D (5 bases). Matching the DNA end better, TRBJ2-7 makes the J call doubtful. CDR3 length: 14 residues. Germline V gene lookup returns CDR1 MNHEY and CDR2 SVGAGI.

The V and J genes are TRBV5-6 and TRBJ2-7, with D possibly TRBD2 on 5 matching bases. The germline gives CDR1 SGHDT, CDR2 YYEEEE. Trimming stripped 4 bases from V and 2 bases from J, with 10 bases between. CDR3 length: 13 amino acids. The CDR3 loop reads CASSLAAAYEQYF. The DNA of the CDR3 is TGTGCCAGCAGCCTGGCAGCGGCCTACGAGCAGTACTTC.

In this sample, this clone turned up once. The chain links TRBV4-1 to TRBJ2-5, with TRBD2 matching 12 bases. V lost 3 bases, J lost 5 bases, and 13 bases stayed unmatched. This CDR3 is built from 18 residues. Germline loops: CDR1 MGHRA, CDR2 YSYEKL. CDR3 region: CASSHSWTSGIYGETQYF. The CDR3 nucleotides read TGCGCCAGCAGCCACAGCTGGACTAGCGGGATCTACGGGGAGACCCAGTACTTC.

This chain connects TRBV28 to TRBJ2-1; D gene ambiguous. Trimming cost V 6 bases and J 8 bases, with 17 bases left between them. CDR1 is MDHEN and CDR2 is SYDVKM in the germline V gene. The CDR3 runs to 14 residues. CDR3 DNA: TGTGCCAGCAGCCCCACGGACCGTAGCTATGAGCAGTTCTTC. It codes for CASSPTDRSYEQFF.

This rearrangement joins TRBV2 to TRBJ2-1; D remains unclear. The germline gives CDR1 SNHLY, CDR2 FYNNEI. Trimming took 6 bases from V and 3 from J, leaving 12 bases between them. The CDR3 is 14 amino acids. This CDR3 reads CASSDNGDYNEQFF. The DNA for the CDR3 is TGTGCCAGCAGCGACAACGGTGACTACAATGAGCAGTTCTTC.

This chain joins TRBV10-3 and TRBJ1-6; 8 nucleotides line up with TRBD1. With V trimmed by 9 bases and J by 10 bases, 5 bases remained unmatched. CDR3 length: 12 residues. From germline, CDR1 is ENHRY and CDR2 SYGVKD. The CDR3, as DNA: TGTGCCATTGGACAGGGAGGCTCACCCCTCCACTTT. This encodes CAIGQGGSPLHF.

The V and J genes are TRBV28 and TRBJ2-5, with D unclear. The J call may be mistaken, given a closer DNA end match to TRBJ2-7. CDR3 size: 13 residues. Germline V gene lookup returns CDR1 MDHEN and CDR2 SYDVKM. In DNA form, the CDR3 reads TGTGCCAGCACCCTCGGTCCAGGATACGAGCAGTACTTC. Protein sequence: CASTLGPGYEQYF.

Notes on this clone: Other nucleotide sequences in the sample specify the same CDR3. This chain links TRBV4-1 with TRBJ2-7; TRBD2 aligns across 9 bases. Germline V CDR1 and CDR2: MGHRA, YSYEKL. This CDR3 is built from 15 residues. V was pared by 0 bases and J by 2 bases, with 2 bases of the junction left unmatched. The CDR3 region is CASSQETSGPYEQYF. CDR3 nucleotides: TGCGCCAGCAGCCAAGAGACTAGCGGTCCCTACGAGCAGTACTTC.

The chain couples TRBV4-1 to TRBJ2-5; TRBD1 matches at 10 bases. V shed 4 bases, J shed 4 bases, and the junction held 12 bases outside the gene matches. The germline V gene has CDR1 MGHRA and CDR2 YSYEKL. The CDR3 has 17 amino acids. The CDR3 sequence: CASSLGAGTGALETQYF. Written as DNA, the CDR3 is TGCGCCAGCAGCCTAGGAGCCGGGACAGGGGCGCTAGAGACCCAGTACTTC.

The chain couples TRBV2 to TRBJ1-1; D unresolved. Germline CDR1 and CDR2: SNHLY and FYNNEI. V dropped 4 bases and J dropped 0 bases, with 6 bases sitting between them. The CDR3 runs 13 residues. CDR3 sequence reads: CASSVGLNTEAFF. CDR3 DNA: TGTGCCAGCAGTGTAGGGTTGAACACTGAAGCTTTCTTT. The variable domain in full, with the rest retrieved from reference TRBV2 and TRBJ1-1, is EPEVTQTPSHQVTQMGQEVILRCVPISNHLYFYWYRQILGQKVEFLVSFYNNEISEKSEIFDDQFSVERPDGSNFTLKIRSTKLEDSAMYFCASSVGLNTEAFFGQGTRLTVV.

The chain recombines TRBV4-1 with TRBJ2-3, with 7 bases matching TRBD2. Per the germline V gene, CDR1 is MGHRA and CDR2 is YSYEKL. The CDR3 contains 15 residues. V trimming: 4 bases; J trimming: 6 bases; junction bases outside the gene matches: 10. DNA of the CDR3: TGCGCCAGCAGCCTGTTGAGCGGGATAACGGATACGCAGTATTTT. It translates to CASSLLSGITDTQYF.

CDR3 nucleotides: TGTGCCAGCAGTTACTCCGGGTATTCACCCCTCCACTTT. Translating gives CASSYSGYSPLHF. The V gene is TRBV6-5, the J gene TRBJ1-6; no clear D gene. The CDR3 is made up of 13 amino acids. V was trimmed by 0 bases and J by 8 bases, leaving 5 bases between them. Germline CDR1 is MNHEY and CDR2 is SVGAGI.

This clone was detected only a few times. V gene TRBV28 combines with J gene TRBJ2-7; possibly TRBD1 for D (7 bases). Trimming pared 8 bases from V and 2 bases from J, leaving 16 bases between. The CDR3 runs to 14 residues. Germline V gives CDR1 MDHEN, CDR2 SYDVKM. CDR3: CASSGGDSTYEQYF. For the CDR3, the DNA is TGTGCCAGCTCCGGAGGGGACAGTACCTACGAGCAGTACTTC.

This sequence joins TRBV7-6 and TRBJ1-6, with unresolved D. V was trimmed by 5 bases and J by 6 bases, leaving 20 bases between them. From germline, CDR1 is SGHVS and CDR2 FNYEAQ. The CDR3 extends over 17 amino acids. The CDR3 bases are TGTGCCAGCAGCGCCGTACTACAACCAATTCTTAATTCACCCCTCCACTTT. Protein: CASSAVLQPILNSPLHF. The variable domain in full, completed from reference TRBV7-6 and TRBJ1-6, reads GAGVSQSPRYKVTKRGQDVALRCDPISGHVSLYWYRQALGQGPEFLTYFNYEAQQDKSGLPNDRFSAERPEGSISTLTIQRTEQRDSAMYRCASSAVLQPILNSPLHFGNGTRLTVT.

CDR3 sequence: CASSEGHLNTEAFF. CDR3 in DNA: TGTGCCAGCAGTGAGGGACATTTGAACACTGAAGCTTTCTTT. The V and J genes are TRBV6-5 and TRBJ1-1, with D possibly being TRBD1 (6 bases). Germline loops: CDR1 MNHEY, CDR2 SVGAGI. CDR3 length equals 14 residues. The V gene lost 5 bases and the J gene lost 0 bases, with 10 bases spanning the gap.

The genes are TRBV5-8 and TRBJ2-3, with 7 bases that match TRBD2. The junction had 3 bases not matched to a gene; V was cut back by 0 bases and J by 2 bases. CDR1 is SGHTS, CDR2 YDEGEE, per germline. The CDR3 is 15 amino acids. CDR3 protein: CASSLGLADTDTQYF. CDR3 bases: TGTGCCAGCAGCTTGGGCCTAGCGGACACAGATACGCAGTATTTT.

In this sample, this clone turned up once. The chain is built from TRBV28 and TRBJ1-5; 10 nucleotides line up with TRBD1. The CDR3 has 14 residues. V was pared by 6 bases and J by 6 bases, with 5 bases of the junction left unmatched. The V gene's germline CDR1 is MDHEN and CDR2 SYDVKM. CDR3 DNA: TGTGCCAGCAGGACAGGGGGCGAAAGTCAGCCCCAGCATTTT. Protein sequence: CASRTGGESQPQHF.

The chain's CDR3 is CATSTLDRETQYF. The CDR3 bases are TGTGCCACCAGCACCTTGGACAGGGAGACCCAGTACTTC. This chain connects TRBV15 to TRBJ2-5; 7 bases align to TRBD1. CDR3 size: 13 residues. In germline, CDR1 is LNHNV, CDR2 YYDKDF (reference sequence). The V and J ends lost 4 bases and 5 bases, in that order; junction bases with no gene match: 4.

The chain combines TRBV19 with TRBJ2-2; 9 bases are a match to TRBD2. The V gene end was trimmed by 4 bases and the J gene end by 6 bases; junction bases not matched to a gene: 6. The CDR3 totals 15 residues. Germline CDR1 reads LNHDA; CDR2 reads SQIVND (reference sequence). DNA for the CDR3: TGTGCCAGTAGTAGTAGCGGGAGTATGTCCGGGGAGCTGTTTTTT. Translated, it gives CASSSSGSMSGELFF.

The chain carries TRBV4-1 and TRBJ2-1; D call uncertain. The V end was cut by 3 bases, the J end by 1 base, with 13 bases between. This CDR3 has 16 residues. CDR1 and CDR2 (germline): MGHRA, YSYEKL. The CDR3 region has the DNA TGCGCCAGCAGCCATGCACTCATTTTTTCCTACAATGAGCAGTTCTTC. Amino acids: CASSHALIFSYNEQFF.